This TCR beta chain emerged from a study of cytomegalovirus exposure and HLA in healthy donors. Broader study findings: A few chains linked to CMV were shown in vitro to be specific for CMV antigens.

Data came from immunoSEQ multiplex PCR; TCRdb stores just in-frame clones and leaves some out. The repertoire consists of about 89,000 clones, with roughly 80% occurring once and the leading ten covering around 10%. These donors were members of the approximately 110-subject validation cohort, a group separate from the approximately 680-subject first cohort. The V gene's germline CDR1 is SGHRS and CDR2 YFSETQ. V was shortened by 4 bases and J by 1 base, with 12 bases between the two germline ends. The CDR3 has 14 amino acids. This clone was found a few times. Its antigen is unidentified. This chain uses TRBV5-1 with TRBJ2-7; possible D gene TRBD1, 6 bases. The sample was PBMCs. The sequence was obtained from a woman between 18 and 30 years old in good health and CMV-seropositive. The CDR3 spells CASSPRDTSYEQYF. The CDR3 DNA sequence: TGCGCCAGCAGCCCCCGGGACACATCCTACGAGCAGTACTTC.